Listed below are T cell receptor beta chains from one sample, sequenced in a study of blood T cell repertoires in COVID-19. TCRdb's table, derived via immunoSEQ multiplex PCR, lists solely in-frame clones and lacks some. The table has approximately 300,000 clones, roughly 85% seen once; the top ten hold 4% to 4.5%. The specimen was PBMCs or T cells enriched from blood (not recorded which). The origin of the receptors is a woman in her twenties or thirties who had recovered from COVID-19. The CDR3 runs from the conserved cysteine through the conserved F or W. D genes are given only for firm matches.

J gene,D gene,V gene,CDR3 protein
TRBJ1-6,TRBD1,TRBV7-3,CASSMATGGGSPLHF
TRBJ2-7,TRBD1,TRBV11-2,CASSHPGGAKYEQYF
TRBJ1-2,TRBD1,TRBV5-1,CASSPLDRVIANYGYTF
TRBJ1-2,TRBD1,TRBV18,CASSPDTGGAFYGYTF
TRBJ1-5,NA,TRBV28,CASSFQKYSNQPQHF
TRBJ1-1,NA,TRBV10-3,CAISESSFFEAFF
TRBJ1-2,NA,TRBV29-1,CSVDGQGYTF
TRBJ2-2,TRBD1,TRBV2,CASRGTGGVELFF
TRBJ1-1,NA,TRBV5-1,CASSSMDTEAFF
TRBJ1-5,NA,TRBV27,CASSNLDTLNQPQHF
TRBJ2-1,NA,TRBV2,CASLLYFLSGEQFF
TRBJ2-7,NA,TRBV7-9,CASSLVRSPYEQYF
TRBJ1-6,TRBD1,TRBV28,CASSTSGGRYNSPLHF
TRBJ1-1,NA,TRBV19,CASRREGASTEAFF
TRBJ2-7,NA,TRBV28,CASVSFAGYEQYF
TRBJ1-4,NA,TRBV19,CASSRREQNEKLFF
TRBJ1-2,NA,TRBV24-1,CATSPRGWYGYTF
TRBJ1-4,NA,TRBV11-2,CASSLGRASRVNEKLFF
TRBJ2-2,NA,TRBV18,CASSPLLGRGGTGELFF
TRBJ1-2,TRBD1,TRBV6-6,CASSYPGTELNYGYTF
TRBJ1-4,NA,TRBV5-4,CASSSQQGTNEKLFF
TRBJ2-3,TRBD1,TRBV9,CASSVGTGRTDTQYF
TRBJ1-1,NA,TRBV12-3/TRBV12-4,CASSFRVNTEAFF
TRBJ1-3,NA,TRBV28,CATLSAEFSGNTIYF
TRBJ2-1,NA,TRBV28,CASSLPSGGKNEQFF
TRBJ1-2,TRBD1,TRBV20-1,CSASQMDRSSPNGYTF
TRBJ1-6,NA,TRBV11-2,CASSLSGNSPLHF
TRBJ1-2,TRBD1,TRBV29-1,CSVVYPDRGIYYGYTF
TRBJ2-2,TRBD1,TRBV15,CATGAGQGLYTGELFF
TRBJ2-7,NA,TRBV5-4,CASSLYQGRSEQYF
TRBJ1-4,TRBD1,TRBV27,CASSSSEGQVGKLFF
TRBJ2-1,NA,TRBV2,CASHRDSENEQFF
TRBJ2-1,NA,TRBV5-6,CASIPPRGDEQFF
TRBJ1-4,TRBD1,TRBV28,CASSLPAQGARDEKLFF
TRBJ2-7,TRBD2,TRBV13,CASNPAGASGHYEQYF
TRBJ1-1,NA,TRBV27,CASGLTGVYTEAFF
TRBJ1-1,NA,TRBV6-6,CASSYPMRGLNEAFF
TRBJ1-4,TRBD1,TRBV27,CASSLDRAGEKLFF
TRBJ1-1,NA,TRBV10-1,CASSPDMALNTEAFF
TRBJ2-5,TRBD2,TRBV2,CASSGAPGGETQYF
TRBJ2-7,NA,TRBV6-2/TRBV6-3,CASSKLARDEQYF
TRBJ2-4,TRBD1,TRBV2,CASTLGTGRGNIQYF
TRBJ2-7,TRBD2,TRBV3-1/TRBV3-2,CASSQGWTSGTLGYEQYF
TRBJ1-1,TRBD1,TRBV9,CASSVEARGESEAFF
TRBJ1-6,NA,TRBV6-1,CASSERLIMGTLHF
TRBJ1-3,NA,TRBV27,CASRPRGAISGNTIYF